This T cell receptor (beta chain) was retrieved from a study of T-cell memory formation after mild COVID-19. Whole-study results and caveats: Later expanders leaned toward CD4+, whereas clones contracting from day 15 to 85 were balanced CD4/CD8. The authors did not confirm SARS-CoV-2 specificity of second-wave clones peaking day 37. Some SARS-CoV-2-responding clones were already detected in memory before infection.

The germline V and J ends were trimmed by 8 bases and 5 bases, with 13 bases remaining between them. CDR3 length: 12 amino acids. CDR1 is MNHEY and CDR2 is SVGAGI in the germline V gene. 5'RACE primed from the constant segment yielded TCR alpha and TCR beta cDNA libraries bearing sample barcodes and UMIs. TCRdb independently ran MiXCR on the 5' RACE reads; one entry per CDR3 protein. The data contain roughly 89,000 distinct CDR3 sequences, roughly 16% of them seen just once; the ten biggest clones take up about two fifths. This clonotype was detected many times. Antigen: not known. The rearrangement uses TRBV6-5 and TRBJ2-7, with D maybe TRBD1 (6 bases). The sequence was obtained from a man aged 18 to 30 who had mild COVID-19 (a few samples of this study predate the infection). Cell type and time point are not known. Sequences were obtained from PBMCs or a T cell subset sorted from them (not recorded which). The CDR3 reads CASAGADNEQYV. CDR3 DNA sequence: TGTGCCAGCGCAGGGGCGGACAACGAGCAGTACGTC.